This paragraph reports one TCR beta chain. Its antigen remains unknown. This sample is drawn from a study of CD8+ T cells in alopecia areata. Overall study: Tofacitinib dosing lasted 6 to 18 months, which was then followed by 6 months off drug.

Following RNA extraction, reverse transcription yielded cDNA that acted as the sequencing template. The method was immunoSEQ multiplex PCR; TCRdb's version includes in-frame clones alone and lacks a portion of them. The data show 150,000 to 200,000 clones, just under 60% seen once. Germline loops: CDR1 LNHNV, CDR2 YYDKDF (reference sequence). The length of the CDR3 is 16 residues. V trimming: 0 bases; J trimming: 1 base; junction bases outside the gene matches: 4. General observations from the study: Although TCR sharing was seen in mice, sharing across patients was less clear, possibly for HLA-related reasons. In lesional scalp, particularly from alopecia totalis/universalis, clonality was higher than in normal scalp.

Researchers gathered lesional scalp punch biopsies and peripheral blood from patients with alopecia areata. This specimen consisted of CD4+ T cells sorted from blood, obtained at week 0. The chain recombines TRBV15 with TRBJ2-5; TRBD2 agrees at 8 bases. The TCR comes from a human donor with alopecia areata. CDR3 residues: CATSREASGFQETQYF. DNA for the CDR3: TGTGCCACCAGCAGAGAAGCTAGCGGGTTCCAAGAGACCCAGTACTTC.